Listed below are T cell receptor beta chains from one sample, sequenced in a study of T cells in Graves' hyperthyroidism and ophthalmopathy. TCRdb used MiXCR to reprocess the multiplex PCR reads, holding one entry per CDR3 protein. The sample includes approximately 400,000 distinct CDR3 sequences, roughly 14% of them seen just once. Source material: blood. All receptors come from a woman aged 55-70 years with Graves' hyperthyroidism. The CDR3 runs from the conserved cysteine through the conserved F or W. D genes are given only for firm matches.

J: TRBJ2-7; D: NA; V: TRBV4-2; length: 12; CDR3: CASSQPGGEQYF
J: TRBJ1-2; D: TRBD1; V: TRBV20-1; length: 16; CDR3: CSARGAGGSGNYGYTF
J: TRBJ2-7; D: TRBD1; V: TRBV20-1; length: 13; CDR3: CSGRQGHSYEQYF
J: TRBJ1-5; D: NA; V: TRBV3-1; length: 14; CDR3: CASSQGTLLQPQHF
J: TRBJ2-5; D: TRBD1; V: TRBV20-1; length: 11; CDR3: CSASTGVPQYF
J: TRBJ2-7; D: TRBD1; V: TRBV27; length: 15; CDR3: CASSSTGTGPYEQYF
J: TRBJ1-1; D: NA; V: TRBV10-1; length: 14; CDR3: CASSESGGTSEAFF
J: TRBJ2-1; D: TRBD2; V: TRBV28; length: 13; CDR3: CASRTGSGRKQFF
J: TRBJ2-1; D: TRBD2; V: TRBV20-1; length: 13; CDR3: CSARTSSGNEQFF
J: TRBJ1-1; D: NA; V: TRBV6-1; length: 14; CDR3: CASRLVGGWTEAFF
J: TRBJ2-7; D: TRBD2; V: TRBV5-1; length: 17; CDR3: CASSLDLAGGPSYEQYF
J: TRBJ2-5; D: NA; V: TRBV30; length: 11; CDR3: CACGGRETQYF
J: TRBJ1-6; D: NA; V: TRBV18; length: 14; CDR3: CASSHDSYNSPLHF
J: TRBJ1-1; D: TRBD1; V: TRBV6-1; length: 14; CDR3: CASSATRGSTEAFF
J: TRBJ2-2; D: NA; V: TRBV4-1; length: 17; CDR3: CASRREATGSNTGELFF
J: TRBJ2-4; D: NA; V: TRBV6-6; length: 14; CDR3: CASSYGQPKNIQYF
J: TRBJ2-1; D: TRBD2; V: TRBV20-1; length: 14; CDR3: CSASRAGVNNEQFF
J: TRBJ1-3; D: TRBD1; V: TRBV12-3/TRBV12-4; length: 14; CDR3: CASSRTGGGNTIYF
J: TRBJ2-7; D: TRBD1; V: TRBV5-1; length: 16; CDR3: CASSLTTGASSYEQYF
J: TRBJ1-1; D: TRBD1; V: TRBV5-1; length: 16; CDR3: CASSPVPGQGWTEAFF
J: TRBJ1-4; D: TRBD1; V: TRBV9; length: 18; CDR3: CASSPGTGSGATNEKLFF
J: TRBJ2-2; D: NA; V: TRBV12-5; length: 13; CDR3: CASGPSWVGELFF
J: TRBJ2-5; D: TRBD2; V: TRBV12-3/TRBV12-4; length: 13; CDR3: CASLAGVRETQYF